Presented here are 21 T cell receptor beta chains from one specimen sequenced in a study of shared clonotypes between healthy human individuals. This table comes from immunoSEQ multiplex PCR, and its TCRdb copy is limited to in-frame clones, with some not included. The data contain roughly 2.6 million clones, roughly 92% of them singletons. Material for sequencing was naive CD4+ T cells sorted from blood. Sample subset: CD45RA+ positively selected. The receptors here all came from a man between 18 and 29 years old in good health.

This clone was counted between two and nine times. The chain joins TRBV25-1 to TRBJ2-5; no reliable D call. This CDR3 spans 14 amino acids. The V and J ends lost 1 base and 5 bases respectively, with 11 bases between them. The germline gives CDR1 MGHDK, CDR2 SYGVNS. CDR3 amino acids: CASSEFGQTETQYF. In DNA form, the CDR3 reads TGTGCCAGCAGTGAATTTGGGCAGACGGAGACCCAGTACTTC.

A remark on this clone: One junction end does not reproduce the germline sequence, and a read error may be involved. V is TRBV18 and J is TRBJ1-1, with D possibly matching TRBD1 (6 bases). The germline gives CDR1 KGHSH, CDR2 LQKENI. This CDR3 is 15 amino acids long. CDR3 DNA sequence: TGTGCCAGCTTACCACAGGGACGGGTGAACACTGAAGCTTTCTTT. As protein: CASLPQGRVNTEAFF.

The CDR3 region is CASSLTGTASSYEQYF. The CDR3 coding sequence is TGTGCCAGCAGCTTAACCGGGACAGCCTCCTCCTACGAGCAGTACTTC. The chain combines TRBV11-2 with TRBJ2-7; 7 nucleotides agree with TRBD1. Germline CDR1 reads SGHAT; CDR2 reads FQNNGV. Trimming at V came to 2 bases and at J to 0 bases, leaving 7 bases not matched to a gene. The CDR3 contains 16 residues.

This chain links TRBV7-3 with TRBJ2-3, with 13 bases aligning to TRBD2. The germline V gene has CDR1 SGHTA and CDR2 FQGTGA. V lost 5 bases to trimming and J lost 2 bases; unmatched junction nucleotides: 7. This CDR3 is built from 17 residues. The CDR3 here is CASSRTSGGLTTDTQYF. The CDR3 region has the DNA TGTGCCAGCAGCCGGACTAGCGGGGGTTTAACCACAGATACGCAGTATTTT.

This chain connects TRBV28 to TRBJ1-5; the D gene is possibly TRBD1 (6 bases). CDR1 and CDR2 (germline): MDHEN, SYDVKM. The CDR3 is made up of 15 amino acids. The V gene lost 6 bases and the J gene lost 0 bases, with 12 bases spanning the gap. The CDR3 DNA is TGTGCCAGCAGCCGGGGACACCCTAGCAATCAGCCCCAGCATTTT. Encoded protein: CASSRGHPSNQPQHF.

The rearrangement uses TRBV30 and TRBJ2-3, with 8 bases fitting TRBD2. V gave up 4 bases and J gave up 2 bases; unmatched junction bases: 5. The V gene's germline CDR1 is GTSNPN and CDR2 SVGIG (reference sequence). This CDR3 is built from 14 residues. CDR3 sequence: CAWTQLAATDTQYF. CDR3 nucleotides: TGTGCCTGGACACAACTAGCGGCCACAGATACGCAGTATTTT.

Comments on this clone: Other DNA sequences of this sample code for an identical CDR3. The chain joins TRBV10-3 to TRBJ1-4, with 7 bases that match TRBD1. CDR3 size: 15 residues. Trimming cost V 0 bases and J 5 bases; bases outside gene matches: 3. Germline CDR1 ENHRY, CDR2 SYGVKD. The CDR3 bases are TGTGCCATCAGTGAGTCGACAGGGCGAAATGAAAAACTGTTTTTT. It codes for CAISESTGRNEKLFF.

The rearrangement joins TRBV19 to TRBJ2-2; D call uncertain. V was shortened by 2 bases and J by 2 bases, with 6 bases between the two germline ends. This CDR3 has 14 amino acids. The germline V gene encodes CDR1 LNHDA and CDR2 SQIVND (reference sequence). CDR3 in amino acids: CASSINGNTGELFF. Here the CDR3 DNA reads TGTGCCAGTAGTATAAACGGAAACACCGGGGAGCTGTTTTTT.

CDR3 nucleotide sequence: TGTGCCAGCAGCGCTACCGGGACTAGCGGGTTAAGGGGGGAGCTGTTTTTT. Protein: CASSATGTSGLRGELFF. The chain has TRBV9 and TRBJ2-2, with 12 bases that match TRBD2. V dropped 3 bases and J dropped 8; count of bases not matched to a gene: 11. Germline assignment: CDR1 SGDLS and CDR2 YYNGEE. This CDR3 spans 17 amino acids.

The chain is built from TRBV7-2 and TRBJ2-7; the match to TRBD2 covers 8 bases. This CDR3 region has 16 residues. Germline CDR1 and CDR2: SGHTA and FQGNSA. V lost 3 bases, J lost 1 base, and 8 bases stayed unmatched. The CDR3 bases are TGTGCCAGCAGCTTCGGCCACGGGACTAGGTCCTACGAGCAGTACTTC. Protein: CASSFGHGTRSYEQYF.

This clone was seen just once. This rearrangement joins TRBV25-1 to TRBJ2-7; D not certain. CDR1 MGHDK and CDR2 SYGVNS come from the germline V gene. With 11 bases removed from V and 2 bases from J, the gap between germline ends came to 13 bases. This CDR3 spans 12 amino acids. The CDR3 DNA is TGTGCCTCAGCTCGGCAGGCCTACGAGCAGTACTTC. Translating gives CASARQAYEQYF.

This clone was observed once. At the DNA level, this CDR3 is encoded by other sequences in the same sample as well. This chain joins TRBV18 and TRBJ1-2; D unresolved. The CDR3 is 13 amino acids. Per germline, CDR1 KGHSH and CDR2 LQKENI. V dropped 3 bases and J dropped 2 bases, with 7 bases sitting between them. DNA of the CDR3: TGTGCCAGCTCACCCCGGGAAAACTATGGCTACACCTTC. This encodes CASSPRENYGYTF.

V is TRBV4-1 and J is TRBJ1-3; D gene ambiguous. This CDR3 region has 15 residues. Germline-derived CDR1 and CDR2 are MGHRA and YSYEKL. Trimming stripped 0 bases from V and 4 bases from J, with 10 bases between. CDR3 in amino acids: CASSQETVAGNTIYF. DNA of the CDR3: TGCGCCAGCAGCCAAGAAACGGTTGCGGGAAACACCATATATTTT.

The chain carries TRBV27 and TRBJ2-7; D perhaps matches TRBD2 (6 bases). Looked up from germline, CDR1 is MNHEY and CDR2 is SMNVEV (reference sequence). The CDR3 consists of 15 residues. V was shortened by 5 bases and J by 3 bases, with 17 bases between the two germline ends. The CDR3 DNA sequence: TGTGCCAGCAGTCCCGCGCGGTGGAGGGACTACGAGCAGTACTTC. This translates into CASSPARWRDYEQYF.

The gene calls are TRBV6-5 and TRBJ2-7, with TRBD2 matching 10 bases. The CDR3 is made up of 15 amino acids. After removal of 6 bases from V and 3 bases from J, the junction contained 8 bases not matched to a gene. Germline-derived CDR1 and CDR2 are MNHEY and SVGAGI. Written as DNA, the CDR3 is TGTGCCAGCAGGCCTCTAGCGGGGGACCTCTACGAGCAGTACTTC. Translated: CASRPLAGDLYEQYF.

V usage is TRBV10-2 and J usage is TRBJ2-2, with 7 bases identical to TRBD1. J lost 2 bases, V lost 6 bases, and 12 bases had no gene match. The length of the CDR3 is 17 residues. Per germline, CDR1 WSHSY and CDR2 SAAADI. CDR3 sequence (DNA): TGCGCCAGCAGAGAGACCGGGACAGTCGGAAACACCGGGGAGCTGTTTTTT. This translates into CASRETGTVGNTGELFF.

The gene calls are TRBV28 and TRBJ1-1; 7 nucleotides agree with TRBD1. Germline trimming cut 4 bases from V and 2 bases from J; bases unmatched to any gene: 7. Germline CDR1 is MDHEN and CDR2 is SYDVKM. CDR3 length equals 15 residues. The CDR3 sequence is CASSYRTGANTEAFF. CDR3 bases: TGTGCCAGCAGTTATCGAACAGGGGCCAACACTGAAGCTTTCTTT.

CDR3 coding DNA: TGCGCCAGCAGCTCGGGACAGGGACTCTACGAGCAGTACTTC. As protein: CASSSGQGLYEQYF. The chain uses TRBV5-1 and TRBJ2-7, with 9 nucleotides matching TRBD1. The germline V gene has CDR1 SGHRS and CDR2 YFSETQ. The CDR3 has 14 residues. The V segment lost 3 bases and the J segment 3 bases; nucleotides outside the gene matches: 4.

The chain employs TRBV7-9 and TRBJ2-1; D is unclear. V gave up 1 base and J gave up 6 bases, with 7 bases separating them. Germline CDR1 is SEHNR and CDR2 is FQNEAQ (reference sequence). CDR3 size: 13 residues. CDR3 sequence (DNA): TGTGCCAGCAGCTTAGATGGGGTCAATGAGCAGTTCTTC. It translates to CASSLDGVNEQFF.

Comments on this clone: The sample carries other DNA sequences with the same CDR3. V gene TRBV6-1 combines with J gene TRBJ1-6; D is unclear. V lost 0 bases, J lost 4 bases, and 7 bases lay in between. This CDR3 comprises 15 residues. The germline V gene has CDR1 MNHNS and CDR2 SASEGT. The CDR3 loop is CASSEARQYNSPLHF. The CDR3 nucleotides are TGTGCCAGCAGTGAAGCGCGGCAGTATAATTCACCCCTCCACTTT.

The J gene is TRBJ1-4, the V gene TRBV9, with D perhaps matching TRBD1 (6 bases). The CDR3 extends over 15 amino acids. Trimming took off 5 bases at V and 0 bases at J, with 11 bases between the two ends. Germline CDR1 is SGDLS and CDR2 is YYNGEE. The CDR3 is CASSPGVATNEKLFF. The CDR3, as DNA: TGTGCCAGCAGTCCAGGGGTTGCAACTAATGAAAAACTGTTTTTT.